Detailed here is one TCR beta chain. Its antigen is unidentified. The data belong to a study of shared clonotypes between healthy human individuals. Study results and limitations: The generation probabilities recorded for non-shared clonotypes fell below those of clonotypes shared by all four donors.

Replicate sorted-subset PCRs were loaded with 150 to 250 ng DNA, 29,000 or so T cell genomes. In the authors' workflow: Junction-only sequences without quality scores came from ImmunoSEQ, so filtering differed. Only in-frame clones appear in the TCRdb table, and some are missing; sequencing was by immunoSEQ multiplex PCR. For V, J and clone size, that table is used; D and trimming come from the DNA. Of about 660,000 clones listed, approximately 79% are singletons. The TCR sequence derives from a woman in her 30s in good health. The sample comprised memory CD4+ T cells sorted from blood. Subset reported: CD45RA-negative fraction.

CDR3 sequence reads: CASSLEVGVYLTEAFF. The CDR3 DNA reads TGTGCCAGCAGCTTAGAAGTTGGCGTTTACCTGACTGAAGCTTTCTTT. The chain links TRBV7-2 to TRBJ1-1; D unresolved. Trimming left V 1 base short and J 5 bases short, with 17 bases between. The germline CDR1 and CDR2 sequences are SGHTA and FQGNSA. The CDR3 contains 16 residues.